This T cell receptor beta chain was obtained from a study of monozygotic twins with cystic fibrosis. Study details: With around 14 PCR cycles, barcoded libraries came from around 3 micrograms of fragmented DNA.

Sequencing used immunoSEQ multiplex PCR; TCRdb keeps in-frame clones, though not all of them. The profile shows thousands of clones, 90% to 95% of them singletons. The V and J ends lost 7 bases and 4 bases respectively, with 14 bases between them. The CDR3 runs 13 residues. The V gene's germline CDR1 is SGHRS and CDR2 YFSETQ. The sample holds one count of this clone. Its matching antigen is unknown. Whole-study results and caveats: The repertoire was suggested to be naive-dominated, clonality median roughly 0.0091.

The sample taken for sequencing was blood. The chain carries TRBV5-1 and TRBJ1-2; possible D gene TRBD1, 6 bases. The TCR was taken from a boy aged 2-9 years with cystic fibrosis. This CDR3 is CASSEQGSYGYTF. Here the CDR3 DNA reads TGCGCCAGCTCGGAACAGGGAAGCTATGGCTACACCTTC.